This T cell receptor beta chain came from a study of Ad26.COV2.S vaccination and SARS-CoV-2 variants. Study in general: Donor had been placed in the Ad26.COV2.S arm of the COV1001 trial.

CDR1 SGHAT and CDR2 FQNNGV come from the germline V gene. The V end lost 3 bases, the J end lost 4 bases, and 14 bases lay between the germline ends. This CDR3 is built from 15 residues. Assay used: immunoSEQ multiplex PCR; TCRdb lists only in-frame clones, some missing. The sample records approximately 400,000 clones, about 85% being singletons. As to this clone: Its antigen is as yet unknown.

Study-level points and caveats: Assessments of TCR breadth and depth may have underestimated the total T cell responses.

Treatment of the sample: roughly 20 received Ad26.COV2.S at low or high dose, single or two shots; roughly five received placebo; per-sample allocation not given. Samples were taken on day 63 after the first vaccine or placebo injection. In the vaccine, an Ad26 vector expressed the SARS-CoV-2 spike of the Wuhan strain. The V and J genes are TRBV11-2 and TRBJ2-3, with D tentatively TRBD1 or TRBD2 (6 bases each). The source of this sequence is a person aged 18-65 years who received the Ad26.COV2.S COVID-19 vaccine or a placebo. Here the sequenced sample was peripheral blood, taken in a trial of Ad26.COV2.S vaccine versus placebo. CDR3 in DNA: TGTGCCAGCAGCTTGAGGGGGGCCGTCGCAGATACGCAGTATTTT. Its translation: CASSLRGAVADTQYF.